This TCR beta chain was observed in a study of T cells in Graves' hyperthyroidism and ophthalmopathy. Study-level results: Most thyroid clonotypes with frequency above 0.001 were detected in blood.

Amplification of TCR beta CDR3 regions used RNA as the template. The study used the HTBI primer set for a first-round RT-PCR of the TCR CDR3. In TCRdb, the multiplex PCR reads were re-called with MiXCR into one record per CDR3 protein. Among roughly 100,000 distinct CDR3 sequences listed, about half were seen once. Germline CDR1 and CDR2: SNHLY and FYNNEI. CDR3 length: 12 amino acids. Turning to this clonotype: No antigen is known for it. The junction departs from the called germline gene at one end, perhaps through a read error.

In patients aged 18 to 65, hyperthyroidism was newly diagnosed, with duration under 2 months. It was 8.5 to 10 ml of fresh peripheral blood that supplied the PBMCs. The genes are TRBV2 and TRBJ1-4; D is undetermined. The sample was blood. The receptor's source is a middle-aged woman with Graves' hyperthyroidism. CDR3 amino acids: CASDEGNEKLVF. The CDR3 coding sequence is TGTGCCAGTGACGAAGGGAATGAAAAACTGGTTTTT.